These T cell receptor beta chains were read from a single sample in a study of blood T cell repertoires in COVID-19. The repertoire was sequenced with immunoSEQ multiplex PCR; TCRdb's copy has only in-frame clones and lacks some. The top ten clones hold roughly 2.1% of a sample with about 160,000 clones, 85% to 95% of them seen once. Sequencing was performed on peripheral blood. Every receptor here comes from a woman aged 55-75 years with COVID-19, enrolled during active disease. CDR3s include the opening cysteine and the closing phenylalanine or tryptophan. The order of the fields is D gene, J gene, clone size, V gene, CDR3 protein, CDR3 DNA. The D gene is left open where the match is weak. The listing skips clone size in some rows; elsewhere it reads once, few, many or a size class.

D: -
J: TRBJ1-5
size: -
V: TRBV2
CDR3: CASSEMSEGNQPQHF
DNA: TGTGCCAGCAGTGAGATGTCAGAGGGCAATCAGCCCCAGCATTTT

D: -
J: TRBJ1-5
size: -
V: TRBV4-2
CDR3: CASSQDPGGWSNQPQHF
DNA: TGTGCCAGCAGCCAAGATCCGGGGGGATGGAGCAATCAGCCCCAGCATTTT

D: -
J: TRBJ1-1
size: -
V: TRBV7-3
CDR3: CASRTRPGKLDTEAFF
DNA: TGTGCCAGCAGGACAAGGCCGGGGAAGTTGGACACTGAAGCTTTCTTT

D: -
J: TRBJ1-1
size: once
V: TRBV13
CDR3: CASSSSDETGNTEAFF
DNA: TGTGCCAGCAGCTCATCCGATGAAACAGGAAACACTGAAGCTTTCTTT

D: -
J: TRBJ2-1
size: -
V: TRBV27
CDR3: CASSLRGNYNEQFF
DNA: TGTGCCAGCAGTTTAAGGGGTAACTACAATGAGCAGTTCTTC

D: -
J: TRBJ1-4
size: -
V: TRBV6-5
CDR3: CASSPLTATNEKLFF
DNA: TGTGCCAGCAGCCCACTTACAGCAACTAATGAAAAACTGTTTTTT

D: -
J: TRBJ2-7
size: -
V: TRBV5-1
CDR3: CASSLVGESSYEQYF
DNA: TGCGCCAGCAGCTTGGTGGGAGAAAGCTCCTACGAGCAGTACTTC

D: -
J: TRBJ2-1
size: -
V: TRBV4-1
CDR3: CASSQVSDYNEQFF
DNA: TGCGCCAGCAGCCAAGTATCAGACTACAATGAGCAGTTCTTC

D: -
J: TRBJ2-5
size: -
V: TRBV5-1
CDR3: CASSFQGREETQYF
DNA: TGCGCCAGCAGCTTTCAGGGTCGGGAAGAGACCCAGTACTTC

D: -
J: TRBJ1-5
size: -
V: TRBV12-3/TRBV12-4
CDR3: CASRSQGGQPQHF
DNA: TGTGCCAGCAGGTCCCAGGGTGGTCAGCCCCAGCATTTT

D: -
J: TRBJ1-2
size: -
V: TRBV5-1
CDR3: CASSSQENYGYTF
DNA: TGCGCCAGCAGCTCACAGGAGAACTATGGCTACACCTTC

D: TRBD1
J: TRBJ2-7
size: -
V: TRBV18
CDR3: CASSPPTGGGKQYF
DNA: TGTGCCAGCTCACCACCAACAGGGGGCGGTAAGCAGTACTTC

D: TRBD1
J: TRBJ1-4
size: -
V: TRBV3-1/TRBV3-2
CDR3: CASSHQGDGEKLFF
DNA: TGTGCCAGCAGCCACCAGGGGGACGGTGAAAAACTGTTTTTT

D: TRBD1
J: TRBJ2-7
size: -
V: TRBV14
CDR3: CASSPSPGQNYEQYF
DNA: TGTGCCAGCAGCCCATCACCGGGACAGAACTACGAGCAGTACTTC

D: -
J: TRBJ1-4
size: -
V: TRBV4-3
CDR3: CASSQGLRNEKLFF
DNA: TGCGCCAGCAGCCAAGGACTTCGGAATGAAAAACTGTTTTTT

D: -
J: TRBJ1-4
size: -
V: TRBV7-2
CDR3: CASSLGGDNEKLFF
DNA: TGTGCCAGCAGCTTAGGGGGCGATAATGAAAAACTGTTTTTT

D: -
J: TRBJ2-2
size: -
V: TRBV11-3
CDR3: CASSLLTGELFF
DNA: TGTGCCAGCAGCTTACTCACCGGGGAGCTGTTTTTT

D: TRBD1
J: TRBJ1-6
size: -
V: TRBV7-2
CDR3: CASSFDRARGNSPLHF
DNA: TGTGCCAGCAGCTTCGACAGGGCTAGAGGTAATTCACCCCTCCACTTT

D: -
J: TRBJ1-1
size: -
V: TRBV19
CDR3: CASSEDSMNTEAFF
DNA: TGTGCCAGTAGTGAGGACAGCATGAACACTGAAGCTTTCTTT

D: -
J: TRBJ2-5
size: -
V: TRBV5-5
CDR3: CASSGQLETQYF
DNA: TGTGCCAGCAGCGGCCAGTTGGAGACCCAGTACTTC

D: -
J: TRBJ1-6
size: -
V: TRBV18
CDR3: CASSAGGSSYNSPLHF
DNA: TGTGCCAGCTCAGCGGGGGGGAGCTCCTATAATTCACCCCTCCACTTT

D: TRBD2
J: TRBJ2-1
size: -
V: TRBV9
CDR3: CASSGTSGGFYNEQFF
DNA: TGTGCCAGCAGCGGGACTAGCGGGGGGTTTTACAATGAGCAGTTCTTC

D: TRBD1
J: TRBJ2-3
size: -
V: TRBV11-3
CDR3: CASSLGRQGPDTQYF
DNA: TGTGCCAGCAGCTTAGGTCGACAGGGGCCAGATACGCAGTATTTT

D: TRBD2
J: TRBJ2-5
size: -
V: TRBV4-1
CDR3: CASSQDQLAALGAQYF
DNA: TGCGCCAGCAGCCAAGATCAGCTAGCGGCGCTTGGGGCCCAGTACTTC

D: TRBD1
J: TRBJ1-1
size: -
V: TRBV5-4
CDR3: CASTNPGQGIMNTEAFF
DNA: TGTGCCAGCACCAACCCGGGACAGGGGATAATGAACACTGAAGCTTTCTTT

D: -
J: TRBJ1-2
size: few
V: TRBV5-1
CDR3: CASSLAAGAGYGYTF
DNA: TGCGCCAGCAGCTTGGCGGCAGGGGCAGGCTATGGCTACACCTTC

D: -
J: TRBJ1-5
size: once
V: TRBV7-2
CDR3: CASTYQGEPQHF
DNA: TGTGCCAGCACCTACCAAGGGGAGCCCCAGCATTTT

D: -
J: TRBJ1-6
size: -
V: TRBV18
CDR3: CASSSVRVESPLHF
DNA: TGTGCCAGCTCATCCGTCAGGGTCGAGTCACCCCTCCACTTT

D: -
J: TRBJ1-1
size: -
V: TRBV19
CDR3: CASSEALNTEAFF
DNA: TGTGCCAGTAGTGAGGCCCTGAACACTGAAGCTTTCTTT

D: -
J: TRBJ2-1
size: -
V: TRBV7-9
CDR3: CASSFSIDRLGEQFF
DNA: TGTGCCAGCAGCTTTAGCATCGACAGGTTAGGTGAGCAGTTCTTC

D: -
J: TRBJ1-5
size: -
V: TRBV6-6
CDR3: CASSYSGSNQPQHF
DNA: TGTGCCAGCAGTTACTCGGGCAGCAATCAGCCCCAGCATTTT